The T cell receptor beta chain under discussion was sequenced for a study of cytomegalovirus exposure and HLA in healthy donors. Regarding this clone: What it binds is not known. The junction does not match germline at one end; this may be a read error.

This CDR3 has 12 amino acids. Germline loops: CDR1 SGHDT, CDR2 YYEEEE. Study-wide results and caveats: Most of the TCR beta V segments (in an earlier analysis) were productive either about 87% or about 30% of the time.

PCR used 60 Vbeta primers and 13 Jbeta primers. TCRdb keeps only in-frame clones here, not all; method: immunoSEQ multiplex PCR. The sample carries 120,000 to 150,000 clones, over 60% recorded once. The clonotype originates from a male donor in good health and CMV-seropositive. Sequencing was done on a sample of PBMCs. The chain joins TRBV5-6 to TRBJ1-5, with D unresolved. The CDR3 reads CASSLSNQPQHF. The CDR3 DNA follows: TGTGCCAGCAGCTTAAGCAACCAGCCCCAGCATTTT.